This entry lists 26 T cell receptor beta chains sequenced from one sample in a study of OX40 agonist ivuxolimab in advanced cancers. Clones were sequenced by immunoSEQ multiplex PCR, and TCRdb holds only the in-frame ones, with some missing. The sample comprises 50,000 to 65,000 clones, approximately 90% of which are singletons, and over 7.5% rests with the top ten. The sequences come from CD4+ or CD8+ T cells sorted from blood, collected in a trial of the OX40 agonist ivuxolimab. These receptors were taken from an adult with an advanced solid tumor such as melanoma, head and neck, liver or kidney cancer.

V is TRBV6-5 and J is TRBJ1-1; 9 bases line up with TRBD1. The CDR3 consists of 16 residues. V was clipped by 2 bases and J by 3 bases; unmatched bases: 7. The germline V gene encodes CDR1 MNHEY and CDR2 SVGAGI. CDR3 region: CASSYDTQGADTEAFF. The CDR3, as DNA: TGTGCCAGCAGTTACGATACACAGGGGGCAGACACTGAAGCTTTCTTT.

The V call is TRBV19, the J call TRBJ1-1, with TRBD1 matching over 7 bases. CDR1 and CDR2 from the germline V gene are LNHDA and SQIVND (reference sequence). This CDR3 comprises 18 residues. Trimming removed 7 bases from V and 2 bases from J; junction bases left unmatched: 19. The CDR3 region has the DNA TGTGCCAGTATGGGACAGTTGGGAGTTATGTTGCCAAACACTGAAGCTTTCTTT. Its translation: CASMGQLGVMLPNTEAFF. Full variable domain (remainder filled in from reference TRBV19 and TRBJ1-1): DGGITQSPKYLFRKEGQNVTLSCEQNLNHDAMYWYRQDPGQGLRLIYYSQIVNDFQKGDIAEGYSVSREKKESFPLTVTSAQKNPTAFYLCASMGQLGVMLPNTEAFFGQGTRLTVV.

This chain links TRBV5-6 with TRBJ2-7; D assignment may be TRBD1 or TRBD2 (5 bases each). From germline, CDR1 is SGHDT and CDR2 YYEEEE. V dropped 2 bases and J dropped 3 bases, with 12 bases sitting between them. There are 14 residues in the CDR3. The CDR3 nucleotides are TGTGCCAGCAGCTTCCGGGACGACGGCTACGAGCAGTACTTC. It codes for CASSFRDDGYEQYF.

The gene calls are TRBV9 and TRBJ1-5; maybe TRBD1 (5 bases). This CDR3 is built from 14 residues. The germline V gene encodes CDR1 SGDLS and CDR2 YYNGEE. Trimming took 2 bases from V and 0 from J, leaving 6 bases between them. The CDR3 spells CASSVDSSNQPQHF. The CDR3 coding sequence is TGTGCCAGCAGCGTCGACAGTAGCAATCAGCCCCAGCATTTT.

The genes are TRBV27 and TRBJ2-7; D might be TRBD1 (6 bases). The CDR3 is made up of 13 amino acids. Germline CDR1 and CDR2: MNHEY and SMNVEV (reference sequence). The germline V and J ends were trimmed by 6 bases and 3 bases, with 12 bases remaining between them. The CDR3 here is CASSLGQVYEQYF. The CDR3 DNA sequence: TGTGCCAGCAGCTTGGGACAAGTCTACGAGCAGTACTTC.

This chain joins TRBV9 and TRBJ2-3; 8 bases agree with TRBD1. Germline V gene data show CDR1 as SGDLS and CDR2 as YYNGEE. V dropped 7 bases and J dropped 2; count of bases not matched to a gene: 3. This CDR3 spans 13 amino acids. CDR3 region: CASRDRNTDTQYF. The CDR3 nucleotides are TGTGCCAGCCGGGACAGGAACACAGATACGCAGTATTTT. The full variable domain, rest sourced from reference TRBV9 and TRBJ2-3, is DSGVTQTPKHLITATGQRVTLRCSPRSGDLSVYWYQQSLDQGLQFLIQYYNGEERAKGNILERFSAQQFPDLHSELNLSSLELGDSALYFCASRDRNTDTQYFGPGTRLTVL.

The chain has TRBV28 and TRBJ2-1, with 7 bases identical to TRBD1. The CDR3 totals 15 residues. Trimming at V came to 5 bases and at J to 1 base, leaving 5 bases not matched to a gene. CDR1 MDHEN and CDR2 SYDVKM come from the germline V gene. In DNA form, the CDR3 reads TGTGCCAGCAGTACCACAGGGGAATCCTACAATGAGCAGTTCTTC. It translates to CASSTTGESYNEQFF.

This chain links TRBV5-6 with TRBJ1-5; 7 bases align to TRBD1. Per germline, CDR1 SGHDT and CDR2 YYEEEE. The junction had 4 bases not matched to a gene; V was cut back by 2 bases and J by 2 bases. The CDR3 contains 15 residues. The CDR3 spells CASSLGGAGNQPQHF. The CDR3 DNA is TGTGCCAGCAGCTTAGGGGGCGCAGGCAATCAGCCCCAGCATTTT.

The chain recombines TRBV7-6 with TRBJ2-1; tentative D call: TRBD1 (6 bases). Germline CDR1 is SGHVS and CDR2 is FNYEAQ. The CDR3 is 14 amino acids. Trimming stripped 1 base from V and 8 bases from J, with 12 bases between. CDR3 amino acids: CASSLEGRGDEQFF. CDR3 bases: TGTGCCAGCAGCTTAGAGGGCAGGGGTGATGAGCAGTTCTTC. Complete variable domain (other parts from reference TRBV7-6 and TRBJ2-1): GAGVSQSPRYKVTKRGQDVALRCDPISGHVSLYWYRQALGQGPEFLTYFNYEAQQDKSGLPNDRFSAERPEGSISTLTIQRTEQRDSAMYRCASSLEGRGDEQFFGPGTRLTVL.

V usage is TRBV5-1 and J usage is TRBJ1-1; maybe TRBD1 (5 bases). CDR3 size: 16 residues. CDR1 SGHRS and CDR2 YFSETQ come from the germline V gene. The V end lost 0 bases, the J end lost 4 bases, and 16 bases lay between the germline ends. For the CDR3, the DNA is TGCGCCAGCAGCTTGGCCGTACTTGGGGCTGGCACTGAAGCTTTCTTT. Protein product: CASSLAVLGAGTEAFF.

This chain joins TRBV7-9 and TRBJ2-1; 7 bases are shared with TRBD1. This CDR3 spans 17 amino acids. Per germline, CDR1 SEHNR and CDR2 FQNEAQ (reference sequence). The junction had 10 bases not matched to a gene; V was cut back by 5 bases and J by 0 bases. CDR3 protein: CASSHPSTGSSYNEQFF. CDR3 sequence (DNA): TGTGCCAGCAGCCACCCCTCGACAGGGAGCTCCTACAATGAGCAGTTCTTC. The full variable domain, its missing parts supplied by reference TRBV7-9 and TRBJ2-1, is DTGVSQNPRHKITKRGQNVTFRCDPISEHNRLYWYRQTLGQGPEFLTYFQNEAQLEKSRLLSDRFSAERPKGSFSTLEIQRTEQGDSAMYLCASSHPSTGSSYNEQFFGPGTRLTVL.

In its sample, this clone was seen once. V is TRBV15 and J is TRBJ1-3, with no clear D. V shed 3 bases and J shed 0 bases, with 15 bases lying between them. The CDR3 contains 17 residues. Per the germline V gene, CDR1 is LNHNV and CDR2 is YYDKDF (reference sequence). CDR3 loop: CATSSASFFGSGNTIYF. The CDR3 coding sequence is TGTGCCACCAGCAGCGCCTCGTTTTTTGGCTCTGGAAACACCATATATTTT. The full variable domain, rest sourced from reference TRBV15 and TRBJ1-3, is DAMVIQNPRYQVTQFGKPVTLSCSQTLNHNVMYWYQQKSSQAPKLLFHYYDKDFNNEADTPDNFQSRRPNTSFCFLDIRSPGLGDTAMYLCATSSASFFGSGNTIYFGEGSWLTVV.

The chain recombines TRBV5-4 with TRBJ1-3; D remains ambiguous. V was clipped by 3 bases and J by 0 bases, with 10 bases between them. Per the germline V gene, CDR1 is SGHNT and CDR2 is YYREEE (reference sequence). The CDR3 has 15 amino acids. CDR3 region: CASSSDPSSGNTIYF. The CDR3, as DNA: TGTGCCAGCAGCTCCGATCCGAGCTCTGGAAACACCATATATTTT.

This clone has just one count. The rearrangement links TRBV9 to TRBJ2-7, with TRBD2 matching over 10 bases. The CDR3 has 15 residues. After removal of 5 bases from V and 4 bases from J, the junction contained 9 bases not matched to a gene. The V gene's germline CDR1 is SGDLS and CDR2 YYNGEE. CDR3 sequence: CASSHSGGPSYEQYF. In DNA, the CDR3 is TGTGCCAGCAGTCATAGCGGGGGGCCATCATACGAGCAGTACTTC.

This chain uses TRBV7-3 with TRBJ2-3; 10 bases align to TRBD1. V was pared by 1 base and J by 5 bases, with 6 bases of the junction left unmatched. Germline V gene lookup returns CDR1 SGHTA and CDR2 FQGTGA. There are 16 residues in the CDR3. In nucleotides, the CDR3 is TGTGCCAGCAGCTTAAATAGTTGGACAGGGGGAGATACGCAGTATTTT. Translation gives CASSLNSWTGGDTQYF.

CDR3 sequence reads: CASRYPAGETYEQYF. CDR3 nucleotides: TGCGCCAGCAGATACCCAGCGGGAGAAACCTACGAGCAGTACTTC. The chain couples TRBV10-2 to TRBJ2-7; TRBD2 agrees at 8 bases. The germline CDR1 and CDR2 sequences are WSHSY and SAAADI. This CDR3 spans 15 amino acids. V trimming: 6 bases; J trimming: 2 bases; junction bases outside the gene matches: 9.

This sequence joins TRBV12-1 and TRBJ1-2; the D segment call TRBD1 is taken from the table without a DNA check. TRBV12-1 is an annotated pseudogene. The CDR3 spans 16 residues. CDR3 loop: CASSLGQKVSCYGYTF. The CDR3 DNA sequence: TGTGCCAGCAGCTTGGGACAGAAAGTCTCCTGCTATGGCTACACCTTC.

The chain uses TRBV11-2 and TRBJ2-1; 8 bases fit TRBD1. Germline CDR1 reads SGHAT; CDR2 reads FQNNGV. Germline trimming cut 6 bases from V and 8 bases from J; bases unmatched to any gene: 6. The CDR3 is 13 amino acids. The CDR3 loop is CASRRTGWHEQFF. For the CDR3, the DNA is TGTGCCAGCAGACGGACAGGGTGGCATGAGCAGTTCTTC.

This clone occurred a few times. J is TRBJ2-1 and V is TRBV7-9; D is perhaps TRBD2 (7 bases). Between the trimmed V and J ends, which lost 6 bases and 3 bases, there was a span of 24 bases. The CDR3 consists of 18 residues. The germline V gene has CDR1 SEHNR and CDR2 FQNEAQ (reference sequence). The DNA for the CDR3 is TGTGCCAGCAGATTAACGGGGGGCAGCCGATTAAACTACAATGAGCAGTTCTTC. It is translated as CASRLTGGSRLNYNEQFF.

This clone was found once. The V call is TRBV27, the J call TRBJ2-1; possibly TRBD2 for D (5 bases). Germline CDR1 is MNHEY and CDR2 is SMNVEV (reference sequence). V lost 2 bases and J 6 bases, leaving 8 bases between the germline ends. This CDR3 spans 13 amino acids. The DNA of the CDR3 is TGTGCCAGCAGTTTAGAAGCGGCCAATGAGCAGTTCTTC. Translation gives CASSLEAANEQFF.

The chain is built from TRBV11-3 and TRBJ2-5; no definite D call. This CDR3 has 13 residues. Germline V gene sequence: CDR1 SGHNT, CDR2 YENEEA. V shed 2 bases and J shed 5 bases, with 9 bases lying between them. The CDR3 region is CASSLHTEETQYF. CDR3 sequence (DNA): TGTGCCAGCAGCTTACACACCGAGGAGACCCAGTACTTC. Using reference TRBV11-3 and TRBJ2-5 for the parts outside the CDR3, the full variable domain is EAGVVQSPRYKIIEKKQPVAFWCNPISGHNTLYWYLQNLGQGPELLIRYENEEAVDDSQLPKDRFSAERLKGVDSTLKIQPAELGDSAVYLCASSLHTEETQYFGPGTRLLVL.

J is TRBJ1-4 and V is TRBV27; the D gene is possibly TRBD1 (6 bases). The V end lost 3 bases, the J end lost 2 bases, and 13 bases lay between the germline ends. CDR3 length: 16 amino acids. In germline, CDR1 is MNHEY, CDR2 SMNVEV (reference sequence). The CDR3 bases are TGTGCCAGCAGTTTGTGGGGGCGGTTGACTAATGAAAAACTGTTTTTT. It translates to CASSLWGRLTNEKLFF.

This chain connects TRBV29-1 to TRBJ1-1; D remains ambiguous. Deletions cut 2 bases from V and 1 base from J, with 5 bases between. This CDR3 region has 12 residues. The germline gives CDR1 SQVTM, CDR2 ANQGSEA. CDR3 sequence (DNA): TGCAGCGTTGAACCCGGGAACACTGAAGCTTTCTTT. This codes for CSVEPGNTEAFF.

This rearrangement joins TRBV5-5 to TRBJ1-2; 9 bases map to TRBD1. V lost 4 bases to trimming and J lost 2 bases; unmatched junction nucleotides: 6. Germline CDR1 and CDR2: SGHKS and YYEKEE (reference sequence). The CDR3 totals 15 residues. The CDR3 protein is CASSLWDRANYGYTF. CDR3 DNA: TGTGCCAGCAGCCTGTGGGACAGGGCCAACTATGGCTACACCTTC.

The CDR3 is CASSEKGSTDTQYF. In nucleotides, the CDR3 is TGCGCCAGCAGTGAGAAGGGTAGCACAGATACGCAGTATTTT. The gene calls are TRBV10-1 and TRBJ2-3, with D unresolved. This CDR3 is built from 14 residues. In germline, CDR1 is WNHNN, CDR2 SYGVQD (reference sequence). Trimming cost V 2 bases and J 0 bases, with 6 bases left between them.

The chain carries TRBV9 and TRBJ1-1, with a tentative D call TRBD1 (5 bases). There are 13 residues in the CDR3. V was shortened by 4 bases and J by 4 bases, with 11 bases between the two germline ends. In germline, CDR1 is SGDLS, CDR2 YYNGEE. The CDR3 protein is CASSYYGGTEAFF. The CDR3 nucleotides read TGTGCCAGCAGCTACTACGGGGGCACTGAAGCTTTCTTT.